This T cell receptor (beta chain) was retrieved from a study of T cell repertoires in cytomegalovirus infection. Study-level information: The public TCR beta signatures pointed to both CMV infection and matching HLA type.

Study outcomes and limitations: HLA-C-restricted CMV clonotypes gave the most frequent clonotype in two of eight donors. Accumulated public TCR beta family frequency recognized individuals carrying CMV together with the relevant HLA.

A remark on this clonotype: The antigen is unknown.

V was trimmed by 10 bases and J by 4 bases, leaving 8 bases between them. The CDR3 runs 11 residues. The germline V gene encodes CDR1 MNHEY and CDR2 SMNVEV (reference sequence). MiXCR was run by TCRdb on the reads, yielding one entry per CDR3 protein. The sample lists 500,000 to 600,000 distinct CDR3 sequences, about 17% seen once, with about 24% in the top ten. This clonotype was obtained from a human donor in good health (CMV status not recorded). Some clones in this sample may be carry-over from other donors' samples. Specimen: CD8+ T cells from PBMCs. The chain employs TRBV27 and TRBJ1-3; D gene unclear. CDR3 sequence: CATRVGNTIYF. DNA for the CDR3: TGTGCCACCCGCGTCGGAAACACCATATATTTT.